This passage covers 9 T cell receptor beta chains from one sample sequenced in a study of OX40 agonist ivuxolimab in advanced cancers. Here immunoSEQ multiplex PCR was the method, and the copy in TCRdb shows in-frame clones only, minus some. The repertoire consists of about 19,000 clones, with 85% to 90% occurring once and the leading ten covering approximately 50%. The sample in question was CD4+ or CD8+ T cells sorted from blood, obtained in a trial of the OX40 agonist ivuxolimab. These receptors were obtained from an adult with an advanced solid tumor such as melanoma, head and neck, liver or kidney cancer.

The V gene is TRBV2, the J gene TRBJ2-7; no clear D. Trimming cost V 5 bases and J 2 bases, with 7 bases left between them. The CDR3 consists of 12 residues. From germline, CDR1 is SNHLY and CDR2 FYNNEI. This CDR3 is CASSKTTYEQYF. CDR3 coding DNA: TGTGCCAGCAGTAAAACTACCTACGAGCAGTACTTC. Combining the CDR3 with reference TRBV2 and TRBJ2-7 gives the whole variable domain EPEVTQTPSHQVTQMGQEVILRCVPISNHLYFYWYRQILGQKVEFLVSFYNNEISEKSEIFDDQFSVERPDGSNFTLKIRSTKLEDSAMYFCASSKTTYEQYFGPGTRLTVT.

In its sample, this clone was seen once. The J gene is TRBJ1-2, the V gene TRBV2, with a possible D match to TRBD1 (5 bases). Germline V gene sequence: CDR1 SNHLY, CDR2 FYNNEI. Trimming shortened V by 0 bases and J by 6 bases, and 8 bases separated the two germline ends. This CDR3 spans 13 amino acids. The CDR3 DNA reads TGTGCCAGCAGTGAAGCCAGGGATGATGGCTACACCTTC. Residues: CASSEARDDGYTF.

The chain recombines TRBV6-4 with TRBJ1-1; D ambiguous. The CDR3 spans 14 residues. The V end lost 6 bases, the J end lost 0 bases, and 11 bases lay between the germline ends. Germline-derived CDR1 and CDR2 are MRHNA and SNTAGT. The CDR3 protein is CASSPDTLNTEAFF. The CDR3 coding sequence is TGTGCCAGCAGCCCCGACACGTTGAACACTGAAGCTTTCTTT.

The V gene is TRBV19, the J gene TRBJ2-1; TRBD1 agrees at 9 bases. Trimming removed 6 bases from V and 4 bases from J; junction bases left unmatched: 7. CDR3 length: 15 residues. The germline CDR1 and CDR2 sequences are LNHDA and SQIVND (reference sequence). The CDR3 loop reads CASRRGTGIYNEQFF. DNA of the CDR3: TGTGCCAGTAGGAGGGGGACAGGGATTTACAATGAGCAGTTCTTC.

The CDR3 protein is CASSLAWEAGEQFF. Written as DNA, the CDR3 is TGTGCCAGCAGCTTAGCGTGGGAGGCTGGTGAGCAGTTCTTC. The chain links TRBV7-2 to TRBJ2-1; perhaps TRBD2 as D (6 bases). The CDR3 contains 14 residues. In germline, CDR1 is SGHTA, CDR2 FQGNSA. The V and J ends lost 0 bases and 9 bases respectively, with 12 bases between them.

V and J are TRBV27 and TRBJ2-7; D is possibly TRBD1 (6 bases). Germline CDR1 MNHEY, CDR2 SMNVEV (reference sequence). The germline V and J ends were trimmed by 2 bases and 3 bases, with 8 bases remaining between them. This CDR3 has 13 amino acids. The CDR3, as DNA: TGTGCCAGCAGTTTAAAGGGGGACTACGAGCAGTACTTC. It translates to CASSLKGDYEQYF.

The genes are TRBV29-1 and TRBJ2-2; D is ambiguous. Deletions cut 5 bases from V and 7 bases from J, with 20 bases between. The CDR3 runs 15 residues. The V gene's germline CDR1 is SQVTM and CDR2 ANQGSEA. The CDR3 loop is CSVIYTAKRIGELFF. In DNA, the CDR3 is TGCAGCGTTATCTATACGGCCAAAAGAATCGGGGAGCTGTTTTTT.

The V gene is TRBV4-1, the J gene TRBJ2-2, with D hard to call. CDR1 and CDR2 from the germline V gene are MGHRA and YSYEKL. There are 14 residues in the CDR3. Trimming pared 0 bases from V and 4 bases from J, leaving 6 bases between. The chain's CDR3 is CASSQDRTTGELFF. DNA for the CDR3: TGCGCCAGCAGCCAAGATAGGACCACCGGGGAGCTGTTTTTT.

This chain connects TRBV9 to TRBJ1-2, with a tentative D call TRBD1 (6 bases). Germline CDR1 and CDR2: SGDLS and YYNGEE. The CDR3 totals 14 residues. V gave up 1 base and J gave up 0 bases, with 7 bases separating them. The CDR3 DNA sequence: TGTGCCAGCAGCGTAACAGGGTCTAACTATGGCTACACCTTC. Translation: CASSVTGSNYGYTF.